The text below deals with one T cell receptor (beta chain). Its antigen is as yet unknown. The study drew at least one pre-ART and at least two post-ART PBMC samples from every donor. The data are from a study of long-term antiretroviral therapy in people with HIV. Germline CDR1 is PRHDT and CDR2 is FYEKMQ (reference sequence). The CDR3 totals 16 residues. V dropped 4 bases and J dropped 0; count of bases not matched to a gene: 5. Study-level points and caveats: Information on adherence, resistance and therapy changes was unavailable. Diversity measured after ART increased yet remained under transplant donor controls.

Investigators performed immunoSEQ version v3.0 at survey level. TCRdb's copy holds only in-frame clones and misses some; the assay was immunoSEQ multiplex PCR. The profile shows under 25,000 clones, roughly three quarters of them singletons. The receptor was isolated from a woman in her thirties or forties with HIV. The material was unsorted PBMCs, obtained 0.5 years after starting antiretroviral therapy. V gene TRBV13 combines with J gene TRBJ2-4, with TRBD2 identical over 8 bases. The CDR3, as DNA: TGTGCCAGCAGCTATCCTAGCGGGCTAGCCAAAAACATTCAGTACTTC. It codes for CASSYPSGLAKNIQYF.